This record looks at one T cell receptor beta chain sequence and its context. Its matching antigen is unknown. The CDR3 is made up of 15 amino acids. Per germline, CDR1 MNHEY and CDR2 SMNVEV (reference sequence). With 0 bases removed from V and 3 bases from J, the gap between germline ends came to 11 bases. This entry comes from a study of T cell repertoires in cytomegalovirus infection. Study-wide background: As its CMV epitopes, the study selected recently identified HLA-C-restricted and well-studied HLA-B-restricted targets.

TCRdb re-analysed the reads in MiXCR, keeping a single row per CDR3 protein. Found here are about 830,000 distinct CDR3 sequences, 32% of them singletons; the top ten hold around an eighth. This material consisted of cultured CD8+ T cells from PBMCs, taken from culture after CMV antigen stimulation. This sequence originates from a human donor in good health (CMV status not recorded). Some clones in this sample may be carry-over from other donors' samples. V is TRBV27 and J is TRBJ1-1; perhaps TRBD1 as D (5 bases). CDR3 in DNA: TGTGCCAGCAGTTTATCGTTAGGGGTGGACACTGAAGCTTTCTTT. This sequence encodes CASSLSLGVDTEAFF.